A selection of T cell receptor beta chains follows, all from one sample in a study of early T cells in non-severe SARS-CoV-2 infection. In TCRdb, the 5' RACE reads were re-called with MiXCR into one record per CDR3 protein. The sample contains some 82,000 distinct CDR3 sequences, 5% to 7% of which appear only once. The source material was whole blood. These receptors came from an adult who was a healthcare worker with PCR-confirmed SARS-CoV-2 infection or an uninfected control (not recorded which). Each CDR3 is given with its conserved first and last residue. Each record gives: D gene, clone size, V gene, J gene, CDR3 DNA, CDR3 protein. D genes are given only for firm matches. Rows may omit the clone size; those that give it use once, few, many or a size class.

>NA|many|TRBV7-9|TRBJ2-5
TGTGCCAGCAGCTTAGGAACCCCGGAGACCCAGTACTTC
CASSLGTPETQYF
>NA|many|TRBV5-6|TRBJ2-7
TGTGCCAGCAGCTTGGTACCCTTAGGGCAGGGCGTCGAGCAGTACTTC
CASSLVPLGQGVEQYF
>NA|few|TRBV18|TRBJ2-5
TGTGCCAGCTCACCGAACTCGGGGACAAGATTCGAGACCCAGTACTTC
CASSPNSGTRFETQYF
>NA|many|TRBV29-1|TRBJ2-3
TGCAGCGTTGTGTTAGATACGCAGTATTTT
CSVVLDTQYF
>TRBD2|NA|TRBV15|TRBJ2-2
TGTGTCACCAAAACCGGGACTAGCGGAACGAACACCGGGGAGCTGTTTTTT
CVTKTGTSGTNTGELFF
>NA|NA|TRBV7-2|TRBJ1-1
TGTGCCAGCAGCTTAGAGGGGGGGCAAGCTTTCTTT
CASSLEGGQAFF
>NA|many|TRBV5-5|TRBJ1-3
TGTGCCAGCAGCTTGGGAGGACAGGGAAACACCATATATTTT
CASSLGGQGNTIYF
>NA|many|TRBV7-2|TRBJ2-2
TGTGCCAGCAGCTTAGCGGGAAACACCGGGGAGCTGTTTTTT
CASSLAGNTGELFF
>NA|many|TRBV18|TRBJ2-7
TGTGCCAGCTCACGAGAAAACAGAGTCGAGCAGTACTTC
CASSRENRVEQYF
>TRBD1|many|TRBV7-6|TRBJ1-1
TGTGCCAGCAGCTTAGTGGGGACAGGGATGAACACTGAAGCTTTCTTT
CASSLVGTGMNTEAFF
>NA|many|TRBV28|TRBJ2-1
TGTGCCAGCAGGGCAAGCTCCTACAATGAGCAGTTCTTC
CASRASSYNEQFF
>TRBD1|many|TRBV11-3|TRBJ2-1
TGTGCCAGCAGCCCTCGACAGGGTAACAATGAGCAGTTCTTC
CASSPRQGNNEQFF
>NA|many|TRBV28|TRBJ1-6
TGTGCCAGCAGTTTACCTCCCCCCAGTCTGGTACCCCTCCACTTT
CASSLPPPSLVPLHF
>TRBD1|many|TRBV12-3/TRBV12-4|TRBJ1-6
TGTGCCAGCAGTTCAGGGACAGGGAATTCACCCCTCCACTTT
CASSSGTGNSPLHF
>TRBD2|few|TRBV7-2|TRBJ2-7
TGTGCCAGCAGCTTTGGGGCCCTAGCGGGAGGGCCGGACGAGCAGTACTTC
CASSFGALAGGPDEQYF